Below are 14 T cell receptor beta chains sequenced from a single sample in a study of radiation and T cells in renal cell carcinoma. The data were produced by immunoSEQ multiplex PCR, yet TCRdb's version contains in-frame clones alone and is incomplete. The repertoire has about 78,000 clones, nearly 90% of them found once; the top ten carry 5.5% to 7%. Time point here: blood 4 weeks post-SBRT, at nephrectomy. Treatment reported: 15 Gy SBRT to primary tumor, nephrectomy 4 weeks later. The sample consisted of blood, taken from a patient whose treatment included radiotherapy and nephrectomy. The receptors come from a woman aged 70-85 years with renal cell carcinoma.

This chain joins TRBV30 and TRBJ1-2; possibly TRBD1 for D (6 bases). The CDR3 consists of 15 residues. V was pared by 1 base and J by 7 bases, with 19 bases between. CDR1 and CDR2 (germline): GTSNPN, SVGIG (reference sequence). In DNA, the CDR3 is TGTGCCTGGAGTGCCAGGCGAGGGGGAATAGGTGGCTACACCTTC. The encoded protein is CAWSARRGGIGGYTF.

Here the CDR3 reads CASSQAGTGGTQYF. The CDR3 DNA reads TGCGCCAGCAGCCAAGCCGGGACAGGGGGCACCCAGTACTTC. The J gene is TRBJ2-5, the V gene TRBV4-3; 12 nucleotides agree with TRBD1. Trimming cost V 1 base and J 8 bases; bases outside gene matches: 2. The V gene's germline CDR1 is LGHNA and CDR2 YSLEER. There are 14 residues in the CDR3.

This clone was observed a few times. The V and J genes are TRBV19 and TRBJ1-4; the match to TRBD1 covers 8 bases. The V gene's germline CDR1 is LNHDA and CDR2 SQIVND (reference sequence). Trimming cost V 5 bases and J 7 bases; bases outside gene matches: 9. The length of the CDR3 is 15 residues. CDR3: CASSSRTGRSEKLFF. The CDR3 nucleotides read TGTGCCAGTAGTTCCCGGACAGGGAGAAGTGAAAAACTGTTTTTT.

The chain recombines TRBV6-6 with TRBJ2-7, with a weak D call TRBD2 (5 bases). Trimming took 6 bases from V and 1 from J, leaving 13 bases between them. This CDR3 region has 14 residues. CDR1 and CDR2 from the germline V gene are MNHNY and SVGAGI (reference sequence). The CDR3 loop is CASSQGGLSYEQYF. The CDR3 DNA reads as TGTGCCAGCAGCCAAGGAGGTTTGTCCTACGAGCAGTACTTC.

The V gene is TRBV5-1, the J gene TRBJ2-5; the match to TRBD1 covers 7 bases. The V gene end was trimmed by 8 bases and the J gene end by 1 base; junction bases not matched to a gene: 5. From germline, CDR1 is SGHRS and CDR2 YFSETQ. This CDR3 spans 13 amino acids. The CDR3 is CASGTDAQETQYF. The CDR3 DNA reads as TGCGCCAGTGGGACAGACGCCCAAGAGACCCAGTACTTC.

The chain links TRBV30 to TRBJ2-5; TRBD2 matches at 12 bases. The CDR3 is 14 amino acids. The germline V gene has CDR1 GTSNPN and CDR2 SVGIG (reference sequence). V lost 4 bases and J lost 5; bases outside the gene matches: 5. CDR3 residues: CAWTSGGAAETQYF. CDR3 sequence (DNA): TGTGCCTGGACTAGCGGGGGGGCCGCGGAGACCCAGTACTTC.

The chain carries TRBV30 and TRBJ1-2; no reliable D call. V was clipped by 3 bases and J by 7 bases, with 12 bases between them. This CDR3 is 12 amino acids long. The germline V gene has CDR1 GTSNPN and CDR2 SVGIG (reference sequence). The CDR3: CAWSLPSSGYTF. CDR3 in DNA: TGTGCCTGGAGCCTCCCCTCCAGTGGCTACACCTTC.

The V gene is TRBV19, the J gene TRBJ2-2; D possibly corresponds to TRBD1 (5 bases). The ends were cut back, 6 bases at V and 1 base at J, with 9 bases in the middle. Germline V gives CDR1 LNHDA, CDR2 SQIVND (reference sequence). The CDR3 covers 14 residues. The DNA for the CDR3 is TGTGCCAGTAGACAGGTCGGGAACACCGGGGAGCTGTTTTTT. Encoded protein: CASRQVGNTGELFF.

V usage is TRBV10-3 and J usage is TRBJ2-7; D may be TRBD1 (5 bases). The CDR3 consists of 12 residues. Germline V CDR1 and CDR2: ENHRY, SYGVKD. V was shortened by 10 bases and J by 0 bases, with 10 bases between the two germline ends. The CDR3 DNA follows: TGTGCCACTACTGACAGCTCCTACGAGCAGTACTTC. Amino acid sequence: CATTDSSYEQYF.

J is TRBJ1-2 and V is TRBV30, with 10 bases aligning to TRBD1. The CDR3 spans 15 residues. Germline lookup yields CDR1 GTSNPN and CDR2 SVGIG (reference sequence). Unmatched junction bases numbered 4, after V lost 0 bases and J lost 3 bases. The CDR3 nucleotides are TGTGCCTGGAGTGTTGGACAGGGGGGTGACTATGGCTACACCTTC. Translated, it gives CAWSVGQGGDYGYTF.

In DNA, the CDR3 is TGTGCCAGCAGCAAAACCGGGACAGGGAAAGACACCATATATTTT. Translating gives CASSKTGTGKDTIYF. This chain connects TRBV6-5 to TRBJ1-3; 9 bases match TRBD1. The V gene end was trimmed by 6 bases and the J gene end by 8 bases; junction bases not matched to a gene: 11. CDR3 size: 15 residues. In germline, CDR1 is MNHEY, CDR2 SVGAGI.

The chain employs TRBV2 and TRBJ2-7; D gene ambiguous. This CDR3 comprises 12 residues. Germline CDR1 reads SNHLY; CDR2 reads FYNNEI. With 5 bases removed from V and 3 bases from J, the gap between germline ends came to 8 bases. The DNA of the CDR3 is TGTGCCAGCAGTCGTGAGGACTACGAGCAGTACTTC. Its translation: CASSREDYEQYF.

This clone was seen just once. The chain recombines TRBV10-2 with TRBJ2-1, with 8 bases fitting TRBD2. The ends lost 6 bases at V and 0 bases at J; junction bases unmatched: 7. The CDR3 spans 16 residues. Germline V gene sequence: CDR1 WSHSY, CDR2 SAAADI. This CDR3 reads CASRPGGGSSYNEQFF. In nucleotides, the CDR3 is TGCGCCAGCAGGCCGGGCGGGGGGAGCTCCTACAATGAGCAGTTCTTC.

The sample holds one count of this clone. The rearrangement joins TRBV7-8 to TRBJ2-2; 11 nucleotides agree with TRBD1. Germline trimming cut 2 bases from V and 7 bases from J; bases unmatched to any gene: 12. Germline CDR1 is SGHVS and CDR2 is FQNEAQ. This CDR3 spans 18 amino acids. The CDR3 spells CASSLPEGQGESIGELFF. The CDR3 DNA follows: TGTGCCAGCAGCTTACCAGAGGGACAGGGGGAGAGTATCGGGGAGCTGTTTTTT.